These 17 T cell receptor beta chains were all obtained from the same sample, sequenced in a study of cytomegalovirus exposure and HLA in healthy donors. The data were produced by immunoSEQ multiplex PCR, yet TCRdb's version contains in-frame clones alone and is incomplete. The sample has about 350,000 clones, roughly 90% seen once. The material sequenced was PBMCs. The receptors originated from a woman in her 30s in good health and CMV-seropositive.

The chain recombines TRBV30 with TRBJ1-1; the D gene is possibly TRBD1 (6 bases). The CDR3 length is 13 residues. The V end lost 8 bases, the J end lost 1 base, and 14 bases lay between the germline ends. The germline V gene encodes CDR1 GTSNPN and CDR2 SVGIG (reference sequence). CDR3 protein: CARQADRNTEAFF. The CDR3 coding sequence is TGTGCCAGACAGGCGGACCGGAACACTGAAGCTTTCTTT.

The chain combines TRBV27 with TRBJ1-1; 7 nucleotides agree with TRBD1. Germline V CDR1 and CDR2: MNHEY, SMNVEV (reference sequence). The CDR3 runs 14 residues. V trimming: 5 bases; J trimming: 1 base; junction bases outside the gene matches: 4. In nucleotides, the CDR3 is TGTGCCAGCAGTCGACAGGGTGAGAACACTGAAGCTTTCTTT. The encoded protein is CASSRQGENTEAFF.

The genes are TRBV6-1 and TRBJ2-7; 10 positions agree with TRBD2. Trimming at V came to 6 bases and at J to 5 bases, leaving 10 bases not matched to a gene. CDR3 size: 15 residues. The V gene's germline CDR1 is MNHNS and CDR2 SASEGT. CDR3 nucleotides: TGTGCCAGCAGACTACTAGCGGGAATTCGTCACGAGCAGTACTTC. It is translated as CASRLLAGIRHEQYF.

The chain combines TRBV6-5 with TRBJ1-2; maybe TRBD1 (6 bases). V was cut by 10 bases and J by 4 bases, with 19 bases left in between. The germline CDR1 and CDR2 sequences are MNHEY and SVGAGI. CDR3 length: 14 amino acids. CDR3: CATQFGGAGYGYTF. The DNA of the CDR3 is TGTGCCACCCAGTTCGGGGGCGCCGGCTATGGCTACACCTTC.

This chain uses TRBV10-3 with TRBJ2-5; tentatively, D is TRBD1 or TRBD2 (7 bases each). The CDR3 consists of 13 residues. Trimming shortened V by 5 bases and J by 5 bases, and 12 bases separated the two germline ends. The V gene's germline CDR1 is ENHRY and CDR2 SYGVKD. CDR3 in amino acids: CAISTQGGETQYF. For the CDR3, the DNA is TGTGCCATCAGTACCCAGGGGGGGGAGACCCAGTACTTC.

The rearrangement joins TRBV28 to TRBJ2-5, with TRBD1 as a possible D gene (5 bases). The germline V and J ends were trimmed by 3 bases and 1 base, with 9 bases remaining between them. The germline V gene has CDR1 MDHEN and CDR2 SYDVKM. The CDR3 sequence is 14 residues long. As DNA, the CDR3 is TGTGCCAGCAGTTTCCAGGGTCGCCAAGAGACCCAGTACTTC. It encodes CASSFQGRQETQYF.

This clone showed up just once. The chain links TRBV4-3 to TRBJ2-7, with 9 bases aligning to TRBD1. The CDR3 spans 15 residues. The V gene's germline CDR1 is LGHNA and CDR2 YSLEER. Trimming took 1 base from V and 6 from J; bases not matched to a gene: 7. The DNA for the CDR3 is TGCGCCAGCAGCCAAGCCCCGGGACAGGGCCGCGAGCAGTACTTC. Its translation: CASSQAPGQGREQYF.

This chain uses TRBV13 with TRBJ2-7; 8 bases match TRBD1. Germline V CDR1 and CDR2: PRHDT, FYEKMQ (reference sequence). The CDR3 runs to 18 residues. V was clipped by 5 bases and J by 0 bases; unmatched bases: 15. The CDR3 reads CASSKQGGPRVGSYEQYF. The CDR3 DNA follows: TGTGCCAGCAGCAAACAGGGGGGCCCGAGGGTGGGCTCCTACGAGCAGTACTTC.

This chain joins TRBV7-8 and TRBJ2-3, with D hard to call. Germline V lookup: CDR1 SGHVS, CDR2 FQNEAQ. V lost 1 base and J 2 bases, leaving 7 bases between the germline ends. CDR3 length: 14 amino acids. The CDR3, as DNA: TGTGCCAGCAGCTTAGGGCAGTACACAGATACGCAGTATTTT. Amino acids: CASSLGQYTDTQYF. The variable domain in full, completed from reference TRBV7-8 and TRBJ2-3, reads GAGVSQSPRYKVAKRGQDVALRCDPISGHVSLFWYQQALGQGPEFLTYFQNEAQLDKSGLPSDRFFAERPEGSVSTLKIQRTQQEDSAVYLCASSLGQYTDTQYFGPGTRLTVL.

The chain joins TRBV4-3 to TRBJ1-4; D perhaps matches TRBD1 (5 bases). V was cut by 3 bases and J by 4 bases, with 12 bases left in between. The germline V gene encodes CDR1 LGHNA and CDR2 YSLEER. This CDR3 region has 15 residues. CDR3 nucleotides: TGCGCCAGCAGCCATAGTTTGGGGGGTAATGAAAAACTGTTTTTT. Translation gives CASSHSLGGNEKLFF.

Notes on this clone: This CDR3 is also generated by other DNA sequences in the sample. This sequence joins TRBV20-1 and TRBJ2-3; D call uncertain. The CDR3 has 11 residues. Trimming took off 3 bases at V and 2 bases at J, with 3 bases between the two ends. Germline V lookup: CDR1 DFQATT, CDR2 SNEGSKA (reference sequence). The CDR3 sequence: CSARFTDTQYF. The CDR3 bases are TGCAGTGCTAGGTTCACAGATACGCAGTATTTT.

The V call is TRBV2, the J call TRBJ2-1; TRBD2 is a possible D gene (5 bases). Between the trimmed V and J ends, which lost 7 bases and 2 bases, there was a span of 15 bases. The length of the CDR3 is 15 residues. The germline V gene has CDR1 SNHLY and CDR2 FYNNEI. The CDR3 region has the DNA TGTGCCAGCACTAGCTACAGCAGCCCCTACAATGAGCAGTTCTTC. This gives the protein CASTSYSSPYNEQFF.

The chain links TRBV11-2 to TRBJ2-7; 7 bases are a match to TRBD2. The CDR3 is made up of 16 amino acids. V dropped 5 bases and J dropped 2; count of bases not matched to a gene: 12. From germline, CDR1 is SGHAT and CDR2 FQNNGV. CDR3 protein: CASSDPSSGRTYEQYF. CDR3 bases: TGTGCCAGCAGCGACCCCTCTAGCGGCAGAACCTACGAGCAGTACTTC.

In this sample, this clone turned up once. This chain uses TRBV23-1 with TRBJ2-1; TRBD1 agrees at 9 bases. TRBV23-1 is flagged as an ORF with uncertain function. J gave up 1 base and V 4 bases, and 8 bases lay outside the gene matches. The length of the CDR3 is 17 residues. The CDR3 DNA follows: TGCGCCAGCAGTCCCGAGGGACAGGGACGTTCCTACAATGAGCAGTTCTTC. This translates into CASSPEGQGRSYNEQFF.

This sequence joins TRBV29-1 and TRBJ2-7, with 7 bases matching TRBD1. This CDR3 comprises 14 residues. V gave up 0 bases and J gave up 4 bases; unmatched junction bases: 6. Germline CDR1 is SQVTM and CDR2 is ANQGSEA. The CDR3, as DNA: TGCAGCGTTGAAGACACGGACAGGCTATACGAGCAGTACTTC. Amino acids: CSVEDTDRLYEQYF.

The rearrangement uses TRBV4-3 and TRBJ2-1; 12 bases match TRBD2. The V segment lost 1 base and the J segment 4 bases; nucleotides outside the gene matches: 2. There are 16 residues in the CDR3. The V gene's germline CDR1 is LGHNA and CDR2 YSLEER. The CDR3 DNA reads as TGCGCCAGCAGCCAAGTAGGACTAGCGGGATACAATGAGCAGTTCTTC. Translated: CASSQVGLAGYNEQFF.

This rearrangement joins TRBV5-4 to TRBJ1-1; no firm D call. This CDR3 contains 13 residues. Germline CDR1 is SGHNT and CDR2 is YYREEE (reference sequence). Trimming removed 1 base from V and 6 bases from J, with 10 bases in between. CDR3 coding DNA: TGTGCCAGCAGCTTGATAAGTTCCCCTGAAGCTTTCTTT. Protein product: CASSLISSPEAFF.